This T cell receptor beta chain was recorded in a study of blood T cells in healthy people across ages. A sample-barcoded 5' primer and a J-beta primer mix were used in a second PCR of about 7 to 12 cycles. Each cDNA molecule was tagged by a template-switch adaptor with 12 random nucleotides. In TCRdb, the 5' RACE reads were re-called with MiXCR into one record per CDR3 protein. Among some 760,000 distinct CDR3 sequences listed, 25% were seen once. The germline V gene encodes CDR1 SGHRS and CDR2 YFSETQ. Deletions cut 4 bases from V and 6 bases from J, with 15 bases between. CDR3 length: 14 residues. These data were also reused for a study on T cells of mothers and their children.

The chain is built from TRBV5-1 and TRBJ2-3; D unclear. The clonotype comes from a boy aged 5-17 years in good health. Input material: blood. CDR3 DNA sequence: TGCGCCAGCAGCCTGTTATCTTCACTGGATACGCAGTATTTT. It codes for CASSLLSSLDTQYF.